Following are 18 T cell receptor beta chains from one sample sequenced in a study of blood T cell repertoires in COVID-19. Here immunoSEQ multiplex PCR was the method, and the copy in TCRdb shows in-frame clones only, minus some. In the table there are roughly 180,000 clones, approximately 80% of which are singletons. Source material: PBMCs or T cells enriched from blood (not recorded which). These receptors were obtained from a man aged 50 to 59 who had recovered from COVID-19.

The gene calls are TRBV28 and TRBJ1-6, with 9 bases that match TRBD1. V trimming: 5 bases; J trimming: 8 bases; junction bases outside the gene matches: 4. Per germline, CDR1 MDHEN and CDR2 SYDVKM. This CDR3 region has 14 residues. Written as DNA, the CDR3 is TGTGCCAGCAGTGCCGACAGGGGGTATTCACCCCTCCACTTT. Protein sequence: CASSADRGYSPLHF.

The CDR3 loop is CASSLIEDTEAFF. The CDR3 coding sequence is TGTGCCAGCAGTTTGATAGAGGACACTGAAGCTTTCTTT. The chain carries TRBV12-3 or TRBV12-4 and TRBJ1-1; D not certain. The CDR3 is 13 amino acids. Trimming cost V 3 bases and J 3 bases, with 8 bases left between them.

The gene calls are TRBV11-1 and TRBJ2-6; 9 positions match TRBD1. Looked up from germline, CDR1 is SGHAT and CDR2 is FQDESV (reference sequence). The CDR3 has 16 amino acids. Losses at the gene ends were 3 bases for V and 2 bases for J; bases not matched to a gene: 2. CDR3 in amino acids: CASSLHRGPGANVLTF. The CDR3 region has the DNA TGTGCCAGCAGCTTGCACAGGGGGCCTGGGGCCAACGTCCTGACTTTC.

Here the CDR3 DNA reads TGTGCCATCAGTGAGACAGGGACAGGGGTTAACTATGGCTACACCTTC. The encoded protein is CAISETGTGVNYGYTF. This chain uses TRBV10-3 with TRBJ1-2; 10 bases agree with TRBD1. The junction had 4 bases not matched to a gene; V was cut back by 2 bases and J by 1 base. The CDR3 contains 16 residues. Germline V gene sequence: CDR1 ENHRY, CDR2 SYGVKD.

The chain links TRBV7-2 to TRBJ2-6; 9 positions match TRBD1. Germline V gene data show CDR1 as SGHTA and CDR2 as FQGNSA. The CDR3 sequence is 18 residues long. V shed 5 bases and J 1 base; nucleotides not matched to a gene: 9. The DNA for the CDR3 is TGTGCCAGCAGCGACCGCGGACAGGGGCGATCTGGGGCCAACGTCCTGACTTTC. Its protein product is CASSDRGQGRSGANVLTF.

The chain links TRBV15 to TRBJ2-5; 9 positions match TRBD2. The CDR3 runs to 14 residues. V lost 5 bases, J lost 4 bases, and 5 bases stayed unmatched. Germline values: CDR1 LNHNV, CDR2 YYDKDF (reference sequence). CDR3 region: CATSGGGVSETQYF. DNA for the CDR3: TGTGCCACCAGCGGCGGGGGGGTCTCAGAGACCCAGTACTTC. Supplemented by reference TRBV15 and TRBJ2-5, the full variable domain reads DAMVIQNPRYQVTQFGKPVTLSCSQTLNHNVMYWYQQKSSQAPKLLFHYYDKDFNNEADTPDNFQSRRPNTSFCFLDIRSPGLGDTAMYLCATSGGGVSETQYFGPGTRLLVL.

The gene calls are TRBV28 and TRBJ1-5; D gene uncertain. The CDR3 totals 17 residues. V shed 4 bases and J shed 3 bases, with 19 bases lying between them. Germline lookup yields CDR1 MDHEN and CDR2 SYDVKM. The CDR3 DNA follows: TGTGCCAGCAGTTCACATCGGAGGGTCGGGAACAATCAGCCCCAGCATTTT. It codes for CASSSHRRVGNNQPQHF.

This clone was seen a few times. The rearrangement links TRBV27 to TRBJ1-2, with TRBD1 identical over 7 bases. The CDR3 extends over 14 amino acids. Losses at the gene ends were 5 bases for V and 6 bases for J; bases not matched to a gene: 9. Germline assignment: CDR1 MNHEY and CDR2 SMNVEV (reference sequence). The CDR3 region is CASSPSTGWDGYTF. CDR3 bases: TGTGCCAGCAGTCCGTCGACAGGGTGGGATGGCTACACCTTC.

This CDR3 is CASSYSEGTDTQYF. The CDR3 DNA sequence: TGTGCCAGCAGTTACTCGGAGGGCACAGATACGCAGTATTTT. The chain has TRBV6-5 and TRBJ2-3; weak D call: TRBD2 (5 bases). This CDR3 comprises 14 residues. CDR1 is MNHEY, CDR2 SVGAGI, per germline. Trimming removed 0 bases from V and 1 base from J, with 5 bases in between.

The chain has TRBV18 and TRBJ2-7, with D possibly TRBD1 on 6 matching bases. The CDR3 has 14 amino acids. V lost 3 bases and J 6 bases, leaving 15 bases between the germline ends. Germline CDR1 reads KGHSH; CDR2 reads LQKENI. The CDR3 DNA is TGTGCCAGCTCACCTCCACAGGGTCAGCGCGAGCAGTACTTC. Its translation: CASSPPQGQREQYF. Drawing the rest from reference TRBV18 and TRBJ2-7, the complete variable domain is NAGVMQNPRHLVRRRGQEARLRCSPMKGHSHVYWYRQLPEEGLKFMVYLQKENIIDESGMPKERFSAEFPKEGPSILRIQQVVRGDSAAYFCASSPPQGQREQYFGPGTRLTVT.

V is TRBV27 and J is TRBJ2-3, with unresolved D. The V end was cut by 1 base, the J end by 4 bases, with 6 bases between. CDR3 length: 13 residues. The V gene's germline CDR1 is MNHEY and CDR2 SMNVEV (reference sequence). CDR3 sequence: CASSLFVADTQYF. In nucleotides, the CDR3 is TGTGCCAGCAGTTTATTTGTCGCAGATACGCAGTATTTT.

The chain carries TRBV28 and TRBJ2-5; D is uncertain. CDR1 is MDHEN and CDR2 is SYDVKM in the germline V gene. The germline V and J ends were trimmed by 4 bases and 5 bases, with 11 bases remaining between them. The CDR3 spans 13 residues. CDR3 region: CASSYRGVETQYF. CDR3 nucleotides: TGTGCCAGCAGTTATAGAGGCGTGGAGACCCAGTACTTC.

The V gene is TRBV9, the J gene TRBJ2-1; 7 bases line up with TRBD1. CDR3 length equals 15 residues. Germline loops: CDR1 SGDLS, CDR2 YYNGEE. The ends lost 4 bases at V and 4 bases at J; junction bases unmatched: 8. The CDR3 DNA reads TGTGCCAGCAGCCCGGAGACAGGGTCGTACAATGAGCAGTTCTTC. Protein product: CASSPETGSYNEQFF.

The gene calls are TRBV7-2 and TRBJ2-5; 14 bases are a match to TRBD2. Germline CDR1 reads SGHTA; CDR2 reads FQGNSA. The CDR3 is 17 amino acids. Unmatched junction bases numbered 7, after V lost 5 bases and J lost 2 bases. The CDR3: CASSKQGTSGSQETQYF. The CDR3 bases are TGTGCCAGCAGCAAGCAGGGGACTAGCGGGAGTCAAGAGACCCAGTACTTC.

This clone was detected only a few times. The rearrangement joins TRBV19 to TRBJ1-5; D is perhaps TRBD1 (5 bases). This CDR3 contains 15 residues. V lost 3 bases, J lost 7 bases, and 16 bases lay in between. Germline V gene sequence: CDR1 LNHDA, CDR2 SQIVND (reference sequence). The CDR3 DNA reads TGTGCCAGTAGTATCGGGGGGAGCCGGGGCCAGCCCCAGCATTTT. Amino acid sequence: CASSIGGSRGQPQHF.

In its sample, this clone was seen a few times. The V gene is TRBV2, the J gene TRBJ2-3; 9 nucleotides match TRBD2. Trimming removed 7 bases from V and 3 bases from J; junction bases left unmatched: 8. Germline V gene sequence: CDR1 SNHLY, CDR2 FYNNEI. CDR3 length: 15 residues. This chain's CDR3 is CASTLGLAGTDTQYF. In DNA form, the CDR3 reads TGTGCCAGCACGCTTGGGCTAGCGGGGACAGATACGCAGTATTTT.

The chain has TRBV3-1 (or the pseudogene TRBV3-2) and TRBJ2-7; D not certain. Trimming shortened V by 2 bases and J by 2 bases, and 7 bases separated the two germline ends. The CDR3 contains 13 residues. The V gene's germline CDR1 is LGHDT and CDR2 YNNKEL (reference sequence). DNA of the CDR3: TGTGCCAGCAGCCAAATTGGAGCCTACGAGCAGTACTTC. This sequence encodes CASSQIGAYEQYF.

The chain combines TRBV10-2 with TRBJ2-2; 7 bases match TRBD2. With V trimmed by 3 bases and J by 4 bases, 2 bases remained unmatched. The germline CDR1 and CDR2 sequences are WSHSY and SAAADI. The CDR3 sequence is 14 residues long. CDR3 sequence (DNA): TGCGCCAGCAGTGATATAGCGGGCACCGGGGAGCTGTTTTTT. This sequence encodes CASSDIAGTGELFF.